This is a list of T cell receptor beta chains from one sample in a study of control samples from healthy donors and cancer patients. This table comes from immunoSEQ multiplex PCR, and its TCRdb copy is limited to in-frame clones, with some not included. Among 120,000 to 150,000 clones listed, roughly nine tenths were seen once. The sample was blood. The receptors shown here come from a man younger than 35 in good health. The CDR3 runs from the conserved cysteine through the conserved F or W. The order of the fields is CDR3 protein, CDR3 DNA, clone size, J gene, V gene, D gene. D genes are given only for firm matches. Expanded clones are given a class, and other clones once, few, many or no size at all.

cdr3_aa: CASSFAGREGYTF; cdr3_nt: TGTGCCAGCAGCTTCGCCGGTCGGGAGGGCTACACCTTC; clone_size: NA; j_call: TRBJ1-2; v_call: TRBV7-2; d_call: NA
cdr3_aa: CAISDFDTGYEQYF; cdr3_nt: TGTGCCATCAGTGATTTCGATACAGGTTACGAGCAGTACTTC; clone_size: NA; j_call: TRBJ2-7; v_call: TRBV10-3; d_call: NA
cdr3_aa: CAWSRLTVGELFF; cdr3_nt: TGTGCCTGGAGCCGCCTTACAGTCGGGGAGCTGTTTTTT; clone_size: NA; j_call: TRBJ2-2; v_call: TRBV30; d_call: NA
cdr3_aa: CASSFDWVGGNNSPLHF; cdr3_nt: TGTGCCAGCAGCTTCGACTGGGTCGGCGGAAATAATTCACCCCTCCACTTT; clone_size: NA; j_call: TRBJ1-6; v_call: TRBV11-2; d_call: NA
cdr3_aa: CASSPSSYEQYF; cdr3_nt: TGTGCCAGCTCACCCAGCTCCTACGAGCAGTACTTC; clone_size: NA; j_call: TRBJ2-7; v_call: TRBV18; d_call: NA
cdr3_aa: CASSFWGPYEQYF; cdr3_nt: TGTGCCAGCAGTTTCTGGGGCCCCTACGAGCAGTACTTC; clone_size: NA; j_call: TRBJ2-7; v_call: TRBV27; d_call: NA
cdr3_aa: CASSIQGGQFF; cdr3_nt: TGTGCCAGCAGTATACAGGGAGGGCAGTTCTTC; clone_size: NA; j_call: TRBJ2-1; v_call: TRBV6-5; d_call: NA
cdr3_aa: CASSQEIQGANEKLFF; cdr3_nt: TGCGCCAGCAGCCAAGAGATACAGGGGGCAAATGAAAAACTGTTTTTT; clone_size: once; j_call: TRBJ1-4; v_call: TRBV4-3; d_call: TRBD1
cdr3_aa: CASSFQDPINYGYTF; cdr3_nt: TGCGCCAGCAGCTTCCAGGACCCCATTAACTATGGCTACACCTTC; clone_size: NA; j_call: TRBJ1-2; v_call: TRBV5-1; d_call: NA
cdr3_aa: CASSLVSAEDYGYTF; cdr3_nt: TGTGCCAGCAGCTTAGTATCCGCAGAGGACTATGGCTACACCTTC; clone_size: NA; j_call: TRBJ1-2; v_call: TRBV7-9; d_call: NA
cdr3_aa: CSASFEMRDYGYTF; cdr3_nt: TGCAGTGCTAGTTTCGAAATGAGGGATTATGGCTACACCTTC; clone_size: NA; j_call: TRBJ1-2; v_call: TRBV20-1; d_call: NA